A single sample is the source of the 21 T cell receptor beta chains below, sequenced in a study of OX40 agonist ivuxolimab in advanced cancers. Sequenced by immunoSEQ multiplex PCR; TCRdb stores in-frame clones only, minus some. The table records roughly 41,000 clones, around 86% of them present only once. This specimen was CD4+ or CD8+ T cells sorted from blood, taken in a trial of the OX40 agonist ivuxolimab. The receptors here all came from an adult with an advanced solid tumor such as melanoma, head and neck, liver or kidney cancer.

This chain uses TRBV6-6 with TRBJ2-1; 10 bases are shared with TRBD2. The CDR3 is 16 amino acids. V trimming: 2 bases; J trimming: 4 bases; junction bases outside the gene matches: 5. Germline V gene data show CDR1 as MNHNY and CDR2 as SVGAGI (reference sequence). The chain's CDR3 is CASSYLAGEPYNEQFF. The CDR3 DNA is TGTGCCAGCAGTTACCTAGCGGGGGAACCTTACAATGAGCAGTTCTTC.

The genes are TRBV20-1 and TRBJ2-3; D is unresolved. This CDR3 comprises 10 residues. V lost 1 base to trimming and J lost 4 bases, with 0 bases between them. In germline, CDR1 is DFQATT, CDR2 SNEGSKA (reference sequence). DNA for the CDR3: TGCAGTGCTAGAGCAGATACGCAGTATTTT. It translates to CSARADTQYF.

The chain joins TRBV10-1 to TRBJ2-3, with 8 positions matching TRBD2. V gave up 4 bases and J gave up 6 bases; unmatched junction bases: 15. The CDR3 has 17 amino acids. The germline V gene encodes CDR1 WNHNN and CDR2 SYGVQD (reference sequence). CDR3 protein: CASSGGLMGLVGDTQYF. CDR3 DNA sequence: TGCGCCAGCAGTGGGGGATTGATGGGACTAGTGGGGGATACGCAGTATTTT.

This chain connects TRBV5-1 to TRBJ2-7, with 11 bases that match TRBD1. The V gene end was trimmed by 4 bases and the J gene end by 4 bases; junction bases not matched to a gene: 13. This CDR3 spans 17 amino acids. Germline V CDR1 and CDR2: SGHRS, YFSETQ. CDR3 in amino acids: CASSPAPDRGPWYEQYF. The CDR3 DNA follows: TGCGCCAGCAGCCCCGCTCCGGACAGGGGGCCTTGGTACGAGCAGTACTTC.

The genes are TRBV18 and TRBJ1-2, with TRBD1 as a possible D gene (5 bases). The V end lost 0 bases, the J end lost 3 bases, and 14 bases lay between the germline ends. The germline V gene has CDR1 KGHSH and CDR2 LQKENI. There are 16 residues in the CDR3. Here the CDR3 DNA reads TGTGCCAGCTCACCACCTTTCCGGGACGGGGACTATGGCTACACCTTC. It is translated as CASSPPFRDGDYGYTF.

The chain links TRBV7-8 to TRBJ2-5; D is perhaps TRBD1 (6 bases). The J call may be incorrect, as the DNA end agrees better with TRBJ2-7. Germline assignment: CDR1 SGHVS and CDR2 FQNEAQ. This CDR3 is 13 amino acids long. The CDR3 sequence is CASSWDTRYEQYF. CDR3 bases: TGTGCCAGCAGCTGGGACACTCGCTACGAGCAGTACTTC.

This clone was observed once. This chain uses TRBV4-1 with TRBJ1-1; D is possibly TRBD1 (5 bases). The CDR3 runs to 16 residues. From germline, CDR1 is MGHRA and CDR2 YSYEKL. V lost 3 bases to trimming and J lost 0 bases, with 14 bases between them. The CDR3 bases are TGCGCCAGCAGCCACCCATCCGGGACGGTGAACACTGAAGCTTTCTTT. The encoded protein is CASSHPSGTVNTEAFF.

In DNA form, the CDR3 reads TGTGCCAGCAGCTTCGTAGGGCGAACCCCCTACGAGCAGTACTTC. This sequence encodes CASSFVGRTPYEQYF. This rearrangement joins TRBV7-9 to TRBJ2-7; no reliable D call. Trimming pared 3 bases from V and 2 bases from J, leaving 14 bases between. The CDR3 sequence is 15 residues long. Germline values: CDR1 SEHNR, CDR2 FQNEAQ (reference sequence).

This rearrangement joins TRBV5-1 to TRBJ2-1; D is uncertain. The CDR3 is made up of 12 amino acids. Trimming removed 1 base at V and 7 bases at J, with 6 bases between. The germline gives CDR1 SGHRS, CDR2 YFSETQ. Here the CDR3 DNA reads TGCGCCAGCAGCTTGATCGGGAATGAGCAGTTCTTC. This sequence encodes CASSLIGNEQFF.

This clone was observed once. The CDR3 sequence is CASSLWGGRPANQPQHF. The CDR3 nucleotides are TGTGCCAGCAGTTTATGGGGCGGGCGCCCTGCCAATCAGCCCCAGCATTTT. V and J are TRBV27 and TRBJ1-5; D may be TRBD1 (5 bases). This CDR3 is 17 amino acids long. The germline V gene has CDR1 MNHEY and CDR2 SMNVEV (reference sequence). Trimming left V 1 base short and J 3 bases short, with 16 bases between.

In regard to this clone: Other DNA sequences in the sample encode the same CDR3. V usage is TRBV5-6 and J usage is TRBJ2-7; D is perhaps TRBD1 (6 bases). V was trimmed by 0 bases and J by 3 bases, leaving 13 bases between them. This CDR3 has 15 amino acids. CDR1 and CDR2 from the germline V gene are SGHDT and YYEEEE. The CDR3 DNA sequence: TGTGCCAGCAGCTTGGAACAGGGCGTAAGCTACGAGCAGTACTTC. This gives the protein CASSLEQGVSYEQYF.

This clone was detected a few times. This chain joins TRBV14 and TRBJ1-1, with D unclear. The CDR3 length is 13 residues. Germline CDR1 SGHDN, CDR2 FVKESK. With 2 bases removed from V and 4 bases from J, the gap between germline ends came to 8 bases. CDR3 in amino acids: CASSQMGGTEAFF. For the CDR3, the DNA is TGTGCCAGCAGCCAAATGGGAGGCACTGAAGCTTTCTTT. Full variable domain (remainder filled in from reference TRBV14 and TRBJ1-1): EAGVTQFPSHSVIEKGQTVTLRCDPISGHDNLYWYRRVMGKEIKFLLHFVKESKQDESGMPNNRFLAERTGGTYSTLKVQPAELEDSGVYFCASSQMGGTEAFFGQGTRLTVV.

The gene calls are TRBV9 and TRBJ2-2; TRBD2 might be the D (6 bases). Trimming stripped 2 bases from V and 6 bases from J, with 11 bases between. From germline, CDR1 is SGDLS and CDR2 YYNGEE. The CDR3 covers 14 residues. This CDR3 reads CASSVGGMPGELFF. As DNA, the CDR3 is TGTGCCAGCAGCGTCGGAGGGATGCCCGGGGAGCTGTTTTTT.

The V gene is TRBV5-1, the J gene TRBJ2-5; no firm D call. Looked up from germline, CDR1 is SGHRS and CDR2 is YFSETQ. Trimming stripped 4 bases from V and 1 base from J, with 17 bases between. The CDR3 is 16 residues long. CDR3 nucleotides: TGCGCCAGCAGCACGTACAAGACGGGTATCCAAGAGACCCAGTACTTC. Amino acid sequence: CASSTYKTGIQETQYF.

This chain links TRBV10-3 with TRBJ2-3; perhaps D is TRBD1 or TRBD2 (5 bases each). Trimming removed 3 bases at V and 4 bases at J, with 20 bases between. Germline values: CDR1 ENHRY, CDR2 SYGVKD. The CDR3 contains 17 residues. CDR3 loop: CAISDNRDRGVADTQYF. Written as DNA, the CDR3 is TGTGCCATCAGTGATAACCGGGACCGCGGAGTTGCAGATACGCAGTATTTT.

This chain connects TRBV29-1 to TRBJ2-7; D may be TRBD2 (5 bases). This CDR3 contains 13 residues. The V and J ends lost 6 bases and 4 bases respectively, with 16 bases between them. Looked up from germline, CDR1 is SQVTM and CDR2 is ANQGSEA. For the CDR3, the DNA is TGCAGCGTGGACGGGATTTCGGGTTACGAGCAGTACTTC. Its translation is CSVDGISGYEQYF.

This clone was seen a few times. The chain employs TRBV5-6 and TRBJ1-1; D unclear. Germline-derived CDR1 and CDR2 are SGHDT and YYEEEE. The ends were cut back, 3 bases at V and 2 bases at J, with 8 bases in the middle. The CDR3 contains 13 residues. The CDR3 DNA sequence: TGTGCCAGCAGCTCTTGGCAAAACACTGAAGCTTTCTTT. The encoded protein is CASSSWQNTEAFF.

V is TRBV9 and J is TRBJ2-5, with 12 bases lining up with TRBD2. Germline trimming cut 3 bases from V and 4 bases from J; bases unmatched to any gene: 13. This CDR3 contains 18 residues. CDR1 is SGDLS and CDR2 is YYNGEE in the germline V gene. CDR3 in amino acids: CASSARLAGGTMGETQYF. CDR3 nucleotide sequence: TGTGCCAGCAGCGCAAGGCTAGCGGGGGGGACGATGGGAGAGACCCAGTACTTC.

The chain is built from TRBV5-8 and TRBJ2-1; 7 positions agree with TRBD1. Germline CDR1 is SGHTS and CDR2 is YDEGEE. This CDR3 has 14 amino acids. Germline trimming cut 4 bases from V and 4 bases from J; bases unmatched to any gene: 5. The CDR3 spells CASSLGQVYNEQFF. CDR3 coding DNA: TGTGCCAGCAGCCTCGGACAGGTTTACAATGAGCAGTTCTTC.

V is TRBV7-8 and J is TRBJ2-3, with D possibly being TRBD2 (5 bases). The V end was cut by 1 base, the J end by 2 bases, with 13 bases between. This CDR3 is 16 amino acids long. CDR1 and CDR2 (germline): SGHVS, FQNEAQ. This chain's CDR3 is CASSLVLEDYTDTQYF. Here the CDR3 DNA reads TGTGCCAGCAGCTTAGTGTTGGAGGATTACACAGATACGCAGTATTTT.

The chain has TRBV28 and TRBJ1-3; no reliable D call. V was pared by 3 bases and J by 2 bases, with 8 bases between. Germline V gene data show CDR1 as MDHEN and CDR2 as SYDVKM. The CDR3 sequence is 14 residues long. CDR3 loop: CASSFGITGNTIYF. DNA of the CDR3: TGTGCCAGCAGTTTTGGGATAACTGGAAACACCATATATTTT.